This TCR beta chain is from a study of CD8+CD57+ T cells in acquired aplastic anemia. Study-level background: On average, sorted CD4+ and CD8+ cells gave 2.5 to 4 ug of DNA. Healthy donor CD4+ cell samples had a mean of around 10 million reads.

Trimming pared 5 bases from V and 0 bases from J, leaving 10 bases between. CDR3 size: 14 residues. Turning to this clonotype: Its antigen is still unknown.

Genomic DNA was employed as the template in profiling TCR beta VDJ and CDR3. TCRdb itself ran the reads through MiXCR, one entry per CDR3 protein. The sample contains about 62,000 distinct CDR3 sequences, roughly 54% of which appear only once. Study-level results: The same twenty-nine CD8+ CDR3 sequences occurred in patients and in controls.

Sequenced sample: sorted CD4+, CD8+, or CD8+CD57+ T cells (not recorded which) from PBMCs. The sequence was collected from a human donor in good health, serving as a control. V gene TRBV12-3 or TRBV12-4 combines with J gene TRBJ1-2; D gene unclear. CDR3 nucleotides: TGTGCCAGCAGTCCTTTCCTGACTAACTATGGCTACACCTTC. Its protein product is CASSPFLTNYGYTF.